What follows are 22 T cell receptor beta chains derived from one specimen sequenced in a study of blood T cell repertoires in COVID-19. Sequencing was performed with immunoSEQ multiplex PCR; in TCRdb, only in-frame clones are kept and a portion is missing. The sample has 2,500 to 3,500 clones, around 89% seen once; the top ten hold 6% to 6.5%. The sample taken for sequencing was peripheral blood. The receptors originated from a human donor with active COVID-19. The donor label of this sample is uncertain.

The chain has TRBV20-1 and TRBJ2-1; weak D call: TRBD2 (6 bases). The CDR3 is made up of 11 amino acids. Germline V gene data show CDR1 as DFQATT and CDR2 as SNEGSKA (reference sequence). The germline V and J ends were trimmed by 3 bases and 6 bases, with 6 bases remaining between them. The CDR3, as DNA: TGCAGTGCTAGGGGAGGCAATGAGCAGTTCTTC. Protein product: CSARGGNEQFF.

The chain combines TRBV12-3 or TRBV12-4 with TRBJ2-3; D unclear. The CDR3 totals 11 residues. The V and J ends lost 8 bases and 5 bases respectively, with 8 bases between them. In DNA, the CDR3 is TGTGCCAGCCGCGCACGAGATACGCAGTATTTT. This gives the protein CASRARDTQYF.

The chain recombines TRBV3-1 (or the pseudogene TRBV3-2) with TRBJ2-5, with TRBD2 matching 14 bases. The V segment lost 1 base and the J segment 1 base; nucleotides outside the gene matches: 5. Germline-derived CDR1 and CDR2 are LGHDT and YNNKEL (reference sequence). This CDR3 contains 18 residues. CDR3 region: CASSQGTSGGITQETQYF. The CDR3 DNA reads TGTGCCAGCAGCCAAGGGACTAGCGGGGGGATCACCCAAGAGACCCAGTACTTC.

This clone was observed a single time. This sequence joins TRBV15 and TRBJ1-2; 9 bases are shared with TRBD1. Germline V gene data show CDR1 as LNHNV and CDR2 as YYDKDF (reference sequence). V shed 5 bases, J shed 4 bases, and the junction held 5 bases outside the gene matches. The CDR3 runs to 14 residues. CDR3 residues: CATSPRDRAYGYTF. The CDR3 DNA reads TGTGCCACCAGCCCCCGGGACAGGGCCTATGGCTACACCTTC.

The gene calls are TRBV4-1 and TRBJ2-7, with D uncertain. CDR3 length: 15 amino acids. Trimming cost V 0 bases and J 2 bases, with 11 bases left between them. The germline CDR1 and CDR2 sequences are MGHRA and YSYEKL. The CDR3 DNA follows: TGCGCCAGCAGCCAAGATTGGGCGCCCGCCTACGAGCAGTACTTC. This codes for CASSQDWAPAYEQYF.

The chain joins TRBV28 to TRBJ2-3; 11 bases are shared with TRBD2. Trimming removed 3 bases from V and 1 base from J; junction bases left unmatched: 0. The CDR3 sequence is 15 residues long. Germline values: CDR1 MDHEN, CDR2 SYDVKM. CDR3 coding DNA: TGTGCCAGCAGTTTGACTAGCGGGGGCACAGATACGCAGTATTTT. Its protein product is CASSLTSGGTDTQYF.

The genes are TRBV21-1 and TRBJ2-7; TRBD1 was called by the table and not checked on the DNA. TRBV21-1 has pseudogene status. The CDR3 is made up of 17 amino acids. Written as DNA, the CDR3 is TGTGCCAGCAGCAAACTGGGCCAGGTTTCGACATTATACGAGCAGTACGTC. This translates into CASSKLGQVSTLYEQYV.

In its sample, this clone ranks as large (0.1 to 1%). V is TRBV11-2 and J is TRBJ2-1; D is unresolved. V lost 1 base and J 8 bases, leaving 3 bases between the germline ends. The CDR3 sequence is 11 residues long. The germline V gene encodes CDR1 SGHAT and CDR2 FQNNGV. The CDR3 reads CASSLVYEQFF. CDR3 bases: TGTGCCAGCAGCTTAGTATATGAGCAGTTCTTC.

The V gene is TRBV24-1, the J gene TRBJ2-6; a possible D gene is TRBD2 (6 bases). The germline V gene encodes CDR1 KGHDR and CDR2 SFDVKD. The CDR3 totals 17 residues. The V end was cut by 7 bases, the J end by 4 bases, with 19 bases between. The CDR3 loop reads CATSEEEASEGANVLTF. CDR3 coding DNA: TGTGCCACCAGCGAAGAAGAGGCTAGCGAGGGGGCCAACGTCCTGACTTTC.

V gene TRBV28 combines with J gene TRBJ2-1, with 7 bases identical to TRBD2. Germline-derived CDR1 and CDR2 are MDHEN and SYDVKM. Trimming at V came to 2 bases and at J to 6 bases, leaving 10 bases not matched to a gene. CDR3 length equals 16 residues. CDR3 protein: CASSLPRGEFRNEQFF. The CDR3 coding sequence is TGTGCCAGCAGTTTACCTCGGGGGGAGTTTCGCAATGAGCAGTTCTTC.

This clone is large within its sample. The chain combines TRBV6-6 with TRBJ1-5; weak D call: TRBD1 (5 bases). This CDR3 region has 14 residues. In germline, CDR1 is MNHNY, CDR2 SVGAGI (reference sequence). V lost 6 bases, J lost 2 bases, and 11 bases lay in between. The CDR3 DNA follows: TGTGCCAGCAGCCTGTCGGGGGGCAATCAGCCCCAGCATTTT. Protein: CASSLSGGNQPQHF.

The rearrangement joins TRBV6-5 to TRBJ2-7; TRBD2 might be the D (5 bases). CDR3 length: 11 residues. With 7 bases removed from V and 1 base from J, the gap between germline ends came to 5 bases. The germline V gene encodes CDR1 MNHEY and CDR2 SVGAGI. This CDR3 is CASTGSYEQYF. CDR3 nucleotide sequence: TGTGCCAGCACGGGGTCCTACGAGCAGTACTTC.

V usage is TRBV7-9 and J usage is TRBJ2-6, with 11 bases that match TRBD1. The CDR3 extends over 17 amino acids. CDR1 and CDR2 from the germline V gene are SEHNR and FQNEAQ (reference sequence). The junction had 4 bases not matched to a gene; V was cut back by 5 bases and J by 1 base. The CDR3 region is CASSGQGAVSGANVLTF. For the CDR3, the DNA is TGTGCCAGCAGCGGACAGGGGGCAGTTTCTGGGGCCAACGTCCTGACTTTC. The variable domain in full, with the rest retrieved from reference TRBV7-9 and TRBJ2-6, is DTGVSQNPRHKITKRGQNVTFRCDPISEHNRLYWYRQTLGQGPEFLTYFQNEAQLEKSRLLSDRFSAERPKGSFSTLEIQRTEQGDSAMYLCASSGQGAVSGANVLTFGAGSRLTVL.

This clone was observed a single time. The V and J genes are TRBV28 and TRBJ2-5, with a weak D call TRBD1 (6 bases). The CDR3 is 16 residues long. The V end was cut by 3 bases, the J end by 3 bases, with 17 bases between. Germline V lookup: CDR1 MDHEN, CDR2 SYDVKM. Here the CDR3 DNA reads TGTGCCAGCAGTTTGGGACAACCGAATGGGAAAGAGACCCAGTACTTC. It is translated as CASSLGQPNGKETQYF.

The chain couples TRBV9 to TRBJ2-3; no definite D call. Germline V CDR1 and CDR2: SGDLS, YYNGEE. The V end lost 2 bases, the J end lost 3 bases, and 7 bases lay between the germline ends. The CDR3 runs to 13 residues. The chain's CDR3 is CASSVFSTDTQYF. The DNA of the CDR3 is TGTGCCAGCAGCGTTTTTTCGACAGATACGCAGTATTTT.

This sequence joins TRBV12-2 and TRBJ2-7; the D segment call TRBD2 is taken from the table without a DNA check. TRBV12-2 constitutes a pseudogene. CDR3 length: 15 amino acids. The CDR3 sequence is CASRLMGLGTCEQYV. CDR3 in DNA: TGTGCAAGTCGCTTAATGGGACTAGGGACTTGCGAGCAGTACGTC.

The rearrangement links TRBV2 to TRBJ2-7, with D unclear. The CDR3 has 16 residues. Germline-derived CDR1 and CDR2 are SNHLY and FYNNEI. The V end was cut by 1 base, the J end by 1 base, with 14 bases between. The CDR3 sequence: CASSEGLASFSYEQYV. CDR3 nucleotide sequence: TGTGCCAGCAGTGAAGGTTTGGCTTCCTTTTCCTACGAGCAGTACGTC.

As for this clone: One end of the junction fails to match germline, which may point to a read error. The genes are TRBV6-5 and TRBJ2-7; 8 bases map to TRBD1. Germline V gene data show CDR1 as MNHEY and CDR2 as SVGAGI. This CDR3 has 14 amino acids. The CDR3 region is CASRFRDRSSEQYF. The CDR3 region has the DNA TGTGCCAGCAGATTCCGGGACAGGTCCTCCGAGCAGTACTTC.

The genes are TRBV7-9 and TRBJ2-3, with a weak D call TRBD2 (5 bases). V was trimmed by 5 bases and J by 2 bases, leaving 17 bases between them. The CDR3 has 16 amino acids. Germline V gene lookup returns CDR1 SEHNR and CDR2 FQNEAQ (reference sequence). Written as DNA, the CDR3 is TGTGCCAGCAGCGCCAGGACTGGCAGCCTCACAGATACGCAGTATTTT. Protein: CASSARTGSLTDTQYF.

V gene TRBV2 combines with J gene TRBJ1-1, with 7 nucleotides matching TRBD1. The CDR3 has 15 residues. The germline V gene has CDR1 SNHLY and CDR2 FYNNEI. V lost 6 bases, J lost 2 bases, and 9 bases stayed unmatched. CDR3 amino acids: CASRPGQADNTEAFF. For the CDR3, the DNA is TGTGCCAGCAGACCCGGACAGGCAGACAACACTGAAGCTTTCTTT.

This clone appeared a single time. The chain combines TRBV3-1 (or the pseudogene TRBV3-2) with TRBJ2-5; perhaps TRBD1 as D (8 bases). The germline V gene encodes CDR1 LGHDT and CDR2 YNNKEL (reference sequence). This CDR3 has 15 residues. The germline V and J ends were trimmed by 1 base and 4 bases, with 13 bases remaining between them. The CDR3 sequence: CASSQGTGGGETQYF. CDR3 coding DNA: TGTGCCAGCAGCCAAGGAACAGGGGGGGGAGAGACCCAGTACTTC.

V usage is TRBV19 and J usage is TRBJ2-1; 7 bases are shared with TRBD2. The V gene's germline CDR1 is LNHDA and CDR2 SQIVND (reference sequence). After removal of 5 bases from V and 8 bases from J, the junction contained 15 bases not matched to a gene. The CDR3 totals 16 residues. CDR3 sequence (DNA): TGTGCCAGTAGTTTGACTAGCCCAATAAGAGTCGATGAGCAGTTCTTC. It is translated as CASSLTSPIRVDEQFF.